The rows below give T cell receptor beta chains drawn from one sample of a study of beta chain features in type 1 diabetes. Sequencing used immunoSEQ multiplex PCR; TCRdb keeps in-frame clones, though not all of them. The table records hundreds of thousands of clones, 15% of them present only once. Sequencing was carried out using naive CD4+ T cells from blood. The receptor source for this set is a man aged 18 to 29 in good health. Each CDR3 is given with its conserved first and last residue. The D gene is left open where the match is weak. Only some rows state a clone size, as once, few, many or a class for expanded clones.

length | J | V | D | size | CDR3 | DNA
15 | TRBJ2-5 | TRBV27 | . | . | CASSLSPRGQETQYF | TGTGCCAGCAGTTTATCGCCACGGGGTCAAGAGACCCAGTACTTC
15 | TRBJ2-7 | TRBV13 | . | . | CASSLGQGEAYEQYF | TGTGCCAGCAGCTTAGGTCAGGGGGAGGCCTACGAGCAGTACTTC
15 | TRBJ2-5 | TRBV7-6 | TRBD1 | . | CASSLQPGQKETQYF | TGTGCCAGCAGCTTACAGCCGGGACAGAAAGAGACCCAGTACTTC
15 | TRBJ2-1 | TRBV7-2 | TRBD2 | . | CASRRLGGSFGEQFF | TGTGCCAGCAGACGCCTCGGCGGGAGTTTTGGTGAGCAGTTCTTC
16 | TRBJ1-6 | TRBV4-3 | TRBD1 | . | CASSQDGQARNSPLHF | TGCGCCAGCAGCCAGGATGGACAGGCCAGGAATTCACCCCTCCACTTT
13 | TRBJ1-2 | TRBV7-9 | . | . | CASSLAQGGGYTF | TGTGCCAGCAGCTTAGCACAGGGTGGTGGCTACACCTTC
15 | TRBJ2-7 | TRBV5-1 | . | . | CASSLEQGSGYEQYF | TGCGCCAGCAGCTTGGAGCAGGGATCTGGATACGAGCAGTACTTC
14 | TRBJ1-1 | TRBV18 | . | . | CASSPRQVNTEAFF | TGTGCCAGCTCACCACGGCAAGTGAACACTGAAGCTTTCTTT
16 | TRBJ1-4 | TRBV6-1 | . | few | CASSDLSGLYNEKLFF | TGTGCCAGCAGTGACCTCTCAGGGCTCTACAATGAAAAACTGTTTTTT
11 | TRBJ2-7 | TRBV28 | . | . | CASGANYEQYF | TGTGCCAGCGGCGCAAATTACGAGCAGTACTTC